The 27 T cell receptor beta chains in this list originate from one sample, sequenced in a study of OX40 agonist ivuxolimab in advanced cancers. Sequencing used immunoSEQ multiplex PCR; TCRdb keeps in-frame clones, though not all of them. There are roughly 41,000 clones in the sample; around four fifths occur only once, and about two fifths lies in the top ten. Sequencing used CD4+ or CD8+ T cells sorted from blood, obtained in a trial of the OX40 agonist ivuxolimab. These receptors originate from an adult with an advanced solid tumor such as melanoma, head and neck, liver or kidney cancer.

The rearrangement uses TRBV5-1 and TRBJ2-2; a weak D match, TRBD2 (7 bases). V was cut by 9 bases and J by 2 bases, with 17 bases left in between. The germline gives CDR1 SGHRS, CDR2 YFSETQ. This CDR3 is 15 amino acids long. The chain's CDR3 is CANKGWGGNTGELFF. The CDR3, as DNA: TGCGCCAACAAAGGATGGGGGGGCAACACCGGGGAGCTGTTTTTT. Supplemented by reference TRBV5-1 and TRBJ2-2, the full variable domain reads KAGVTQTPRYLIKTRGQQVTLSCSPISGHRSVSWYQQTPGQGLQFLFEYFSETQRNKGNFPGRFSGRQFSNSRSEMNVSTLELGDSALYLCANKGWGGNTGELFFGEGSRLTVL.

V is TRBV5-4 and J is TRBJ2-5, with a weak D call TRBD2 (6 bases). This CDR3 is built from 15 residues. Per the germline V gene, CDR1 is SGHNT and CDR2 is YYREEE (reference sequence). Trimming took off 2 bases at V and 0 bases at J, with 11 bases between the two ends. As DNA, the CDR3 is TGTGCCAGCAGCTTCGGCGGGACCGACCAAGAGACCCAGTACTTC. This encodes CASSFGGTDQETQYF.

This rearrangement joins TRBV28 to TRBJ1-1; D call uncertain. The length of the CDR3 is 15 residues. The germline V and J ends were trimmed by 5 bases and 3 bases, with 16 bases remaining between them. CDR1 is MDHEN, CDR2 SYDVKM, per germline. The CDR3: CASSPLGAGDTEAFF. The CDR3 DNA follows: TGTGCCAGCAGTCCCTTAGGTGCTGGGGACACTGAAGCTTTCTTT.

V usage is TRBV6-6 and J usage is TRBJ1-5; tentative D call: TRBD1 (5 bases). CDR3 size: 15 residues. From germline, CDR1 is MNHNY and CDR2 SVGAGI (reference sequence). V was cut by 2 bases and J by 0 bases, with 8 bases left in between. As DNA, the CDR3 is TGTGCCAGCAGTTACGACGGGGGTAGCAATCAGCCCCAGCATTTT. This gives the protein CASSYDGGSNQPQHF.

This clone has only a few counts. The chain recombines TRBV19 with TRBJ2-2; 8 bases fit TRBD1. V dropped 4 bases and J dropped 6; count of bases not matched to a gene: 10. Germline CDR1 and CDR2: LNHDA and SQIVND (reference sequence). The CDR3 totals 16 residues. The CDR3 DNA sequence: TGTGCCAGTAGTAGGCCCAGGGGGCAGGTAGCCGGGGAGCTGTTTTTT. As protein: CASSRPRGQVAGELFF.

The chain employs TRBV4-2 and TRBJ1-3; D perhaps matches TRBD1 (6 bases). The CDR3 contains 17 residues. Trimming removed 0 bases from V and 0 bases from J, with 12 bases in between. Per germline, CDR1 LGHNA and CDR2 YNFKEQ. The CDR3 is CASSQETGGGSGNTIYF. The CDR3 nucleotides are TGTGCCAGCAGCCAAGAGACAGGCGGTGGCTCTGGAAACACCATATATTTT.

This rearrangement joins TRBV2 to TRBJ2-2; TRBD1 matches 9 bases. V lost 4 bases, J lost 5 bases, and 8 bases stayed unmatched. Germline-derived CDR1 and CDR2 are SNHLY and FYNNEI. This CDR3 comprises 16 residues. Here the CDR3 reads CASSAERQGVTGELFF. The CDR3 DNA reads TGTGCCAGCAGTGCTGAGAGACAGGGGGTTACCGGGGAGCTGTTTTTT.

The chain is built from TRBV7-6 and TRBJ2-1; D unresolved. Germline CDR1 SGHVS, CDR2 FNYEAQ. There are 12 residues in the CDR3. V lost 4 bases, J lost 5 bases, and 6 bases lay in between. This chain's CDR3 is CASSWGNNEQFF. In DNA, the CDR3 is TGTGCCAGCAGCTGGGGAAACAATGAGCAGTTCTTC. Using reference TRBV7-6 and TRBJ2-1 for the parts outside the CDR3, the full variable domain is GAGVSQSPRYKVTKRGQDVALRCDPISGHVSLYWYRQALGQGPEFLTYFNYEAQQDKSGLPNDRFSAERPEGSISTLTIQRTEQRDSAMYRCASSWGNNEQFFGPGTRLTVL.

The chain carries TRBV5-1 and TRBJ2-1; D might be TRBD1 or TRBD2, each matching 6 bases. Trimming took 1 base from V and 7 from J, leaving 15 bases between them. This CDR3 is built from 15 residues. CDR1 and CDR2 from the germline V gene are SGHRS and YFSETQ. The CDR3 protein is CASSLTSRGGNEQFF. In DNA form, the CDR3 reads TGCGCCAGCAGCTTGACGTCCCGAGGGGGGAATGAGCAGTTCTTC.

The CDR3 reads CASRYSTGAYQPQHF. CDR3 nucleotide sequence: TGTGCCAGCAGGTACTCGACAGGGGCGTATCAGCCCCAGCATTTT. The rearrangement joins TRBV2 to TRBJ1-5; 8 bases align to TRBD1. The CDR3 loop spans 15 amino acids. V gave up 6 bases and J gave up 5 bases; unmatched junction bases: 9. Germline CDR1 is SNHLY and CDR2 is FYNNEI.

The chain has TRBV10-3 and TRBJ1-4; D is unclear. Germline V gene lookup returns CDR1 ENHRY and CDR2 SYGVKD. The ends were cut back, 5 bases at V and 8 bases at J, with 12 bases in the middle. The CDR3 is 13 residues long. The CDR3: CAISSDGREKLFF. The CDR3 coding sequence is TGTGCCATCAGTTCGGACGGTAGGGAAAAACTGTTTTTT.

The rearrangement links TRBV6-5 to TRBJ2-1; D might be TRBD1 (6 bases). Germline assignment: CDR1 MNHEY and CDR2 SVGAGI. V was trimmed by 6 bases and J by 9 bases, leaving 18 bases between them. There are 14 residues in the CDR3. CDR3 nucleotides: TGTGCCAGCAGCCAAAGGACAGCCGAGGGTGAGCAGTTCTTC. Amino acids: CASSQRTAEGEQFF.

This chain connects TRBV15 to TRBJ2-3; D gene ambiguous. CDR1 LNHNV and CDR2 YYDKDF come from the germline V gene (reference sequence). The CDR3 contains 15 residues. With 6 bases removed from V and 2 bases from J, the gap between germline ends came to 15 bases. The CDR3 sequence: CATSPQTSFTDTQYF. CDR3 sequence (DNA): TGTGCCACCAGTCCTCAAACTTCGTTCACAGATACGCAGTATTTT.

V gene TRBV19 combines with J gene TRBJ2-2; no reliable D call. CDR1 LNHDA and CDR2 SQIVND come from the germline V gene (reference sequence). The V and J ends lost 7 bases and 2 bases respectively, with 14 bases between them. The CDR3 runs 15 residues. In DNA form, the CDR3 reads TGTGCCAGTACCTATGCCCGGGCTAACACCGGGGAGCTGTTTTTT. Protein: CASTYARANTGELFF.

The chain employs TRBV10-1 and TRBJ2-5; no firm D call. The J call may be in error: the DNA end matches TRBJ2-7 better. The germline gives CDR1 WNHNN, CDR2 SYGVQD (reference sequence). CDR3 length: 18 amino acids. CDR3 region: CASSETERTAPVCYEQYF. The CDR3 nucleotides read TGCGCCAGCAGCGAAACCGAGCGTACTGCCCCGGTATGCTACGAGCAGTACTTC.

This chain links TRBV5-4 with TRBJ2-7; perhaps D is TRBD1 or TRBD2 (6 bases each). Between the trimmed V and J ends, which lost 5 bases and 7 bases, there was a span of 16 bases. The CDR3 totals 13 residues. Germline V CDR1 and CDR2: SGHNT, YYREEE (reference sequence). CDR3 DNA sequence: TGTGCCAGCAGTCGGACCGGGGGCTGGGAGCAGTACTTC. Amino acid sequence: CASSRTGGWEQYF.

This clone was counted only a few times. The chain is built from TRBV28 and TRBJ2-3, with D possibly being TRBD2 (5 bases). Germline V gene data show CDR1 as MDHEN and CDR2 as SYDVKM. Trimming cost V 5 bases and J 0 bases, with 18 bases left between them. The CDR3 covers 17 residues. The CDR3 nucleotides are TGTGCCAGCAGTCCACCAGCGGCTGGGTTTAGCACAGATACGCAGTATTTT. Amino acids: CASSPPAAGFSTDTQYF.

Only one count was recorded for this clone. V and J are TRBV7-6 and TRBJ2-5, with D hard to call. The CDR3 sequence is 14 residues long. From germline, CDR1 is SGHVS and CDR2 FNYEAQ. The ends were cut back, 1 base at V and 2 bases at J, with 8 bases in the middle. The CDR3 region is CASSLVIGQETQYF. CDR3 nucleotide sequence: TGTGCCAGCAGCTTAGTGATTGGTCAAGAGACCCAGTACTTC. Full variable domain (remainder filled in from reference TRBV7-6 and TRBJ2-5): GAGVSQSPRYKVTKRGQDVALRCDPISGHVSLYWYRQALGQGPEFLTYFNYEAQQDKSGLPNDRFSAERPEGSISTLTIQRTEQRDSAMYRCASSLVIGQETQYFGPGTRLLVL.

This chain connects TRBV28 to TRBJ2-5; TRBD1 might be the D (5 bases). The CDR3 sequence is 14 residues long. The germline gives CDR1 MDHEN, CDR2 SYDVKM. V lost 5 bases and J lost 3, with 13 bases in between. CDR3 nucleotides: TGTGCCAGCAGTCCGGCAGGGCCAAAAGAGACCCAGTACTTC. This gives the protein CASSPAGPKETQYF.

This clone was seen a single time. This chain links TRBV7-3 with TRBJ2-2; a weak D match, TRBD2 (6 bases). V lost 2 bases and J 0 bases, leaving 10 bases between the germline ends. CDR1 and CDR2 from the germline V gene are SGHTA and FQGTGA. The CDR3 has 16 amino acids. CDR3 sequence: CASSLGGSANTGELFF. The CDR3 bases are TGTGCCAGCAGCTTAGGAGGGTCGGCGAACACCGGGGAGCTGTTTTTT.

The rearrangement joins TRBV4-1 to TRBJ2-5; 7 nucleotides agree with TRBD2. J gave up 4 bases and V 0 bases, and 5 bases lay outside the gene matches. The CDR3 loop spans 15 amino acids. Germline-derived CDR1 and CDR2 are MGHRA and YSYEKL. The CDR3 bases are TGCGCCAGCAGCCAAGATGGGGGGGGAGGAGAGACCCAGTACTTC. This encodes CASSQDGGGGETQYF.

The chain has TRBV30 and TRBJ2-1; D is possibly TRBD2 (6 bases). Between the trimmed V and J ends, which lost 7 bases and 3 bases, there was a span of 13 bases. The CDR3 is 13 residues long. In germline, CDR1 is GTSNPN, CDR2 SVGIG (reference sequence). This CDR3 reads CASGDGFYNEQFF. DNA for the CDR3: TGTGCCTCGGGGGACGGGTTCTACAATGAGCAGTTCTTC.

CDR3 coding DNA: TGTGCCAGCAGCTCGGTAGGGACTCCTTATCAGAGCCAGTACTTC. This encodes CASSSVGTPYQSQYF. This sequence joins TRBV7-9 and TRBJ2-5; possibly TRBD2 for D (6 bases). CDR3 length: 15 amino acids. V dropped 4 bases and J dropped 10 bases, with 22 bases sitting between them. Germline V gene sequence: CDR1 SEHNR, CDR2 FQNEAQ (reference sequence).

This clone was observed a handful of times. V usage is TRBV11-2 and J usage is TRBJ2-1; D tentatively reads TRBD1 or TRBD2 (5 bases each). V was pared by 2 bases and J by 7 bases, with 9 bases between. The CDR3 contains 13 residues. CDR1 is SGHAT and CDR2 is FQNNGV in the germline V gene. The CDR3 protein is CASSLTEGNEQFF. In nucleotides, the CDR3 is TGTGCCAGCAGCTTAACAGAGGGGAATGAGCAGTTCTTC.

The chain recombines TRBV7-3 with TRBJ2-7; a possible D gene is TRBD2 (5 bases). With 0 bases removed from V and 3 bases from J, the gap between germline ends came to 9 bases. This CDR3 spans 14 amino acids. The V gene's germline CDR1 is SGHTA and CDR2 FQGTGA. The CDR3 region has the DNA TGTGCCAGCAGCTTAACGTGGGAGTTCTACGAGCAGTACTTC. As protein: CASSLTWEFYEQYF.

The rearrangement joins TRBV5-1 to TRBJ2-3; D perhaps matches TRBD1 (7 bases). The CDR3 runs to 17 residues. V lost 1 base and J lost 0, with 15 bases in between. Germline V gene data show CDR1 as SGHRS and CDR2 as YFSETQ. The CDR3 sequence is CASSLLGRGQSTDTQYF. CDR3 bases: TGCGCCAGCAGCTTGTTAGGGCGGGGACAGAGCACAGATACGCAGTATTTT. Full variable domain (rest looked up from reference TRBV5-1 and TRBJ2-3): KAGVTQTPRYLIKTRGQQVTLSCSPISGHRSVSWYQQTPGQGLQFLFEYFSETQRNKGNFPGRFSGRQFSNSRSEMNVSTLELGDSALYLCASSLLGRGQSTDTQYFGPGTRLTVL.

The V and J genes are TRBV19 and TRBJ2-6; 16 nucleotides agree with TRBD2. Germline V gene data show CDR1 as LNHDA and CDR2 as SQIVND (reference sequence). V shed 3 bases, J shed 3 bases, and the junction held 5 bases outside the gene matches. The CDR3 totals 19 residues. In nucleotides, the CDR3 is TGTGCCAGTAGTATGGGACTAGCGGGGGGGCTATATGGGGCCAACGTCCTGACTTTC. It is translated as CASSMGLAGGLYGANVLTF.